This T cell receptor (beta chain) appears in the sequencing data of a study of naive and memory T cell subsets. After the first PCR, alpha and beta chain libraries were processed separately. Sequential positive selection took CD4 T cells first, then CD8 T cells. Overall study findings and caveats: Naive repertoires, especially CD8, held a few larger clonotypes, possibly memory cells re-expressing CD45RA. Activation and differentiation may alter RNA-based TCR counts.

CDR3 size: 13 residues. Germline CDR1 and CDR2: MNHNY and SVGAGI (reference sequence). Trimming cost V 6 bases and J 6 bases, with 15 bases left between them. Comments on this clonotype: Its antigen is currently unknown.

Two oligonucleotides, mixed equimolar, formed the beta constant-region primer covering TRBC1 and TRBC2. The ligated cDNA underwent four PCR rounds using SP2 and nested alpha and beta constant-region primers. A single record per CDR3 protein comes from TCRdb applying MiXCR to the UMI-ligation and nested PCR reads. The sample contains about 160,000 distinct CDR3 sequences, under 25% of which appear only once. The specimen was naive CD4+ T cells from blood. This clonotype was sampled from a human donor in good health. The chain links TRBV6-6 to TRBJ2-7; D is undetermined. CDR3 residues: CASRPQNRAEQYF. The CDR3 region has the DNA TGTGCCAGCAGACCCCAAAACAGAGCCGAGCAGTACTTC.